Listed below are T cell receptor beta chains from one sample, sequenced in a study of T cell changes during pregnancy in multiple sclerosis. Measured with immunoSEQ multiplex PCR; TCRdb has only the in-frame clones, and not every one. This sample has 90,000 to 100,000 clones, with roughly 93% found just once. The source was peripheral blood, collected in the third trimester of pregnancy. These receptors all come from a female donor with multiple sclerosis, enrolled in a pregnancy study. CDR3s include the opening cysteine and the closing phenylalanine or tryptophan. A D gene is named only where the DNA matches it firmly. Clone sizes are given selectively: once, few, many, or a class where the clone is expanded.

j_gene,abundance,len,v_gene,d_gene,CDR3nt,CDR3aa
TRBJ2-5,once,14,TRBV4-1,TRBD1,TGCGCCAGCAGCCCGGACAGGGATGAGGAGACCCAGTACTTC,CASSPDRDEETQYF
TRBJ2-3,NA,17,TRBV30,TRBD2,TGTGCCTGGAGTGAAAGTCCGGGACTAGCGGGAGAAGATACGCAGTATTTT,CAWSESPGLAGEDTQYF
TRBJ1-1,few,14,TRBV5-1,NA,TGCGCCAGCAGCTTGGGACAGGTGAACACTGAAGCTTTCTTT,CASSLGQVNTEAFF
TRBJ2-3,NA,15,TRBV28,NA,TGTGCCAGCAGGTCACAGGGTTATGCCCCAGATACGCAGTATTTT,CASRSQGYAPDTQYF
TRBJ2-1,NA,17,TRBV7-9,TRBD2,TGTGCCAGCAGCTTTAGACCGGGACTAGCGGGAGGGAATGAGCAGTTCTTC,CASSFRPGLAGGNEQFF
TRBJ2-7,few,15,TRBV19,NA,TGTGCCAGTAGTCCCGGAGGGGTAGGCTCCTACGAGCAGTACTTC,CASSPGGVGSYEQYF
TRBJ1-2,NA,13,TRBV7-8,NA,TGTGCCAGCAGCTTATCCCGAGCCTATGGCTACACCTTC,CASSLSRAYGYTF
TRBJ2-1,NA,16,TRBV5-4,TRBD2,TGTGCCAGCAGCTTGGCCGGTGGGAGGGCCTACAATGAGCAGTTCTTC,CASSLAGGRAYNEQFF
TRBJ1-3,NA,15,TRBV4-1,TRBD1,TGCGCCAGCAGCCAAGATTCACAGGGGGTAAACACCATATATTTT,CASSQDSQGVNTIYF
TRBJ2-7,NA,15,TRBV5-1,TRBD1,TGCGCCAGCAGCTTGTCAGGGACAGGGGGCTACGAGCAGTACTTC,CASSLSGTGGYEQYF
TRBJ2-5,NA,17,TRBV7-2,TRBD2,TGTGCCAGCAGCCGGGGGACTAGCGGGAGTTATGCCGGGACCCAGTACTTC,CASSRGTSGSYAGTQYF
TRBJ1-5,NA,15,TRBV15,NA,TGTGCCACCAGCAGAGATGTTCAGGGATATCAGCCCCAGCATTTT,CATSRDVQGYQPQHF
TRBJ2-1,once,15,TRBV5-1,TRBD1,TGCGCCAGCAGCTCGAAGACAGGGGCCTACAATGAGCAGTTCTTC,CASSSKTGAYNEQFF
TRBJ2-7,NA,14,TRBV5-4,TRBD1,TGTGCCAGCAGCTCGGGACAGGGCTTCGGGGAGCAGTACTTC,CASSSGQGFGEQYF
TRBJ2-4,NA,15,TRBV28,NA,TGTGCCAGCAGCCCCCCGGTGGGGCTGAGAAACATTCAGTACTTC,CASSPPVGLRNIQYF
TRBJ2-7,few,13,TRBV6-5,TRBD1,TGTGCCAGCCGACAGGGCCAACTCTACGAGCAGTACTTC,CASRQGQLYEQYF
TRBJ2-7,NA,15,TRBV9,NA,TGTGCCAGCAGCGTAGACGGGGGAGTAGTCCGCGAGCAGTACTTC,CASSVDGGVVREQYF
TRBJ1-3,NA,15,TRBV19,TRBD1,TGTGCCAGTAGGCCGGACAGGGCAGGAGGAAACACCATATATTTT,CASRPDRAGGNTIYF
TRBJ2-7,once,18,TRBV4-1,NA,TGCGCCAGCAGCCAAGTTCGGCCGTCAGAGGATCTGTCTTGGGAGCAGTACTTC,CASSQVRPSEDLSWEQYF
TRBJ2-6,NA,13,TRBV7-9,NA,TGTGCCAACGAAGCATCTGGGGCCAACGTCCTGACTTTC,CANEASGANVLTF
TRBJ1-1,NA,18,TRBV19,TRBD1,TGTGCCAGTAGTATAGGGGTTGGGACAGGGCCTAAGGGCACTGAAGCTTTCTTT,CASSIGVGTGPKGTEAFF
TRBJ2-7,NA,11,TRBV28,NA,TGTGCCAGCAGTTCTAGGTGGGAGCAGTACTTC,CASSSRWEQYF
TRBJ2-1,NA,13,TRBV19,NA,TGTGCCAGTAGGGGGAGGAAGTACAATGAGCAGTTCTTC,CASRGRKYNEQFF
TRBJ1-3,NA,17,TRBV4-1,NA,TGCGCCAGCAGTCAAGACTTAGGAACAGTCTCTGGAAACACCATATATTTT,CASSQDLGTVSGNTIYF
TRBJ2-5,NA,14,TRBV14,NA,TGTGCCAGCAGCCTTAACAGGGCCCAAGAGACCCAGTACTTC,CASSLNRAQETQYF
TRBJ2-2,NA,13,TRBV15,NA,TGTGCCACCAGCAGAGCATTTTCCGGGGAGCTGTTTTTT,CATSRAFSGELFF
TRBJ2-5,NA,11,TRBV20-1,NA,TGCAGTGCTAGTAAAGGGGATACCCAGTACTTC,CSASKGDTQYF
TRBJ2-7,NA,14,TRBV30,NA,TGTGCCTGGTCGGACTCGCCCTGGGGCTACGAGCAGTACTTC,CAWSDSPWGYEQYF
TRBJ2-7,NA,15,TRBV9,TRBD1,TGTGCCAGCAGCGTTCAGGGGGCGCCTTCGGACGAGCAGTACTTC,CASSVQGAPSDEQYF
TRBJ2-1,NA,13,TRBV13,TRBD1,TGTGCCAGCAGAGACAGGGGGCGCGATGAGCAGTTCTTC,CASRDRGRDEQFF
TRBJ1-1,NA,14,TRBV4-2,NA,TGTGCCAGCAGCCAAGATTCTCGGGGGGGCCCGACTTTTTTT,CASSQDSRGGPTFF
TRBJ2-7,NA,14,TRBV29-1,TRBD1,TGCAGCGTTGTCGGGACAGAAATCTCCTACGAGCAGTACTTC,CSVVGTEISYEQYF
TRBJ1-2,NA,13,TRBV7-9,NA,TGTGCCAGCAGCTTAGATGTGGGGAGAGGCTACACCTTC,CASSLDVGRGYTF
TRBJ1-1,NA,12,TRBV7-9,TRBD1,TGTGCCAGCAGCTTAGACAGGGGCGAAGCTTTCTTT,CASSLDRGEAFF
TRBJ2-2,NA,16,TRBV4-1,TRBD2,TGCGCCAGCAGAAACCGGGATGCGGGAGGTTCCGGGGAGCTGTTTTTT,CASRNRDAGGSGELFF
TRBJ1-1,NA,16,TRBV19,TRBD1,TGTGCCAGTAGGAGACAGGGTTTATCGATGAACACTGAAGCTTTCTTT,CASRRQGLSMNTEAFF
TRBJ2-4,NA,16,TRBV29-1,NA,TGCAGCGTTGTCGGGCAAGGCGGACCAGGGGGGAACATTCAGTACTTC,CSVVGQGGPGGNIQYF
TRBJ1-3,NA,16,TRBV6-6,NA,TGTGCCAGCAGTTACCCCTCCACTTCTCTGGAGAACACCATATATTTT,CASSYPSTSLENTIYF
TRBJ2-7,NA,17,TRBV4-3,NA,TGCGCCAGCAGCCAAGTCATCACGTTCGGACAGTACTACGAGCAGTACTTC,CASSQVITFGQYYEQYF
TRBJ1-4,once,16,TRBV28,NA,TGTGCCAGCACCCCTGAGGTGACAGCAACTAATGAAAAACTGTTTTTT,CASTPEVTATNEKLFF
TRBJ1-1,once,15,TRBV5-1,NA,TGCGCCAGCAGCTTGGGCGGGGGAATGAACACTGAAGCTTTCTTT,CASSLGGGMNTEAFF
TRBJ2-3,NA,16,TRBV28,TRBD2,TGTGCCAGCAGACAGGCGGGGCTAGCGGGAGGAGATACGCAGTATTTT,CASRQAGLAGGDTQYF
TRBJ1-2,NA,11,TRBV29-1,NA,TGCAGCGTTGAGAGGGTCTATGGCTACACCTTC,CSVERVYGYTF
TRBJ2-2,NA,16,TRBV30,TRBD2,TGTGCCTGGACCCGGACTAGCGGGAGGAAGTCCGGGGAGCTGTTTTTT,CAWTRTSGRKSGELFF
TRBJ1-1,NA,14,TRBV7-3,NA,TGTGCCAGCAGCCCCGATAGATTGAACACTGAAGCTTTCTTT,CASSPDRLNTEAFF
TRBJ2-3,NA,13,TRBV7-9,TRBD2,TGTGCCAGCACTAGAGCGGGAGCAGATACGCAGTATTTT,CASTRAGADTQYF
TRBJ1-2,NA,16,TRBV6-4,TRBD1,TGTGCCAGCATCCAGGAAGGTTACAGGGGTAACTATGGCTACACCTTC,CASIQEGYRGNYGYTF
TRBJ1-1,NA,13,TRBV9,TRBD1,TGTGCCAGCAGCGTAGTGGGACAGCCTGAAGCTTTCTTT,CASSVVGQPEAFF
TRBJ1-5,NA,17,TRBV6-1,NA,TGTGCCAGCAGTGAAGAGGTAGTAGGGGTTTACAATCAGCCCCAGCATTTT,CASSEEVVGVYNQPQHF
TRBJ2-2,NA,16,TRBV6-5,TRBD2,TGTGCCAGCAGTTACTTGACTAGCGGGAGACCCGGGGAGCTGTTTTTT,CASSYLTSGRPGELFF
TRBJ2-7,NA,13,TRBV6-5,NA,TGTGCCAGCAGTTACTCGAGTAGCCACGAGCAGTACTTC,CASSYSSSHEQYF
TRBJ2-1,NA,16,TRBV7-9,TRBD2,TGTGCCAGCAGCTTAGGTAGCGGGATTGTTTACAATGAGCAGTTCTTC,CASSLGSGIVYNEQFF
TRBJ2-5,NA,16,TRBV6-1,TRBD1,TGTGCCAGCAGTGAAGGGGGACAGGGGGCCTGGGAGACCCAGTACTTC,CASSEGGQGAWETQYF
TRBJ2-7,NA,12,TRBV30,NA,TGTGCCTGGAGTGTGGGAGACTACGAGCAGTACTTC,CAWSVGDYEQYF